The 23 T cell receptor beta chains below all came from one sample that was sequenced in a study of T cells expressing NK-cell markers. No DNA is given; TCRdb re-called the 5' RACE reads and lists each CDR3 protein once. The sample table includes about 440,000 distinct CDR3 sequences. The sample consisted of blood T cells: a sorted CD56 or NKG2C T cell subset, CD4+ or CD8+ T cells, or bulk PBMC T cells (not recorded which). The receptor set was obtained from a woman aged 18 to 75 in good health.

The gene calls are TRBV4-2 and TRBJ2-3; the D call of TRBD2 rests on TCRdb alone, since no DNA is present to check it. Per germline, CDR1 LGHNA and CDR2 YNFKEQ. The CDR3 totals 17 residues. The CDR3: CASSQEPSGGDTDTQYF.

The V gene is TRBV2, the J gene TRBJ2-3; TCRdb's D call, TRBD1, is unchecked because there is no DNA. This CDR3 has 13 residues. From germline, CDR1 is SNHLY and CDR2 FYNNEI. The CDR3 here is CASTLDETDTQYF.

The V and J genes are TRBV29-1 and TRBJ1-3; TCRdb returns TRBD1, unconfirmable since there is no DNA. The CDR3 covers 17 residues. Looked up from germline, CDR1 is SQVTM and CDR2 is ANQGSEA. This CDR3 reads CSVEDRGGPYSGNTIYF.

The rearrangement joins TRBV20-1 to TRBJ1-4; TCRdb outputs TRBD1, but without DNA this stays unchecked. This CDR3 is built from 14 residues. CDR1 and CDR2 (germline): DFQATT, SNEGSKA (reference sequence). This CDR3 reads CSAPRWQGSEKLFF.

The genes are TRBV5-1 and TRBJ2-1; the TCRdb D gene call, TRBD2, has no DNA to confirm it. This CDR3 is 14 amino acids long. The germline CDR1 and CDR2 sequences are SGHRS and YFSETQ. The chain's CDR3 is CASSAGGDYNEQFF.

The CDR3 is CAISDRRQYQETQYF. The J gene is TRBJ2-5, the V gene TRBV10-3. Germline CDR1 is ENHRY and CDR2 is SYGVKD. CDR3 length equals 15 residues.

The chain carries TRBV6-2 or TRBV6-3 and TRBJ2-3; TCRdb reports TRBD1, a call that lacks DNA to check it against. Germline CDR1 MNHEY, CDR2 SVGEGT. The CDR3 covers 18 residues. CDR3 region: CASTYPSGRVGVTDTQYF.

The J gene is TRBJ2-3, the V gene TRBV11-1; the D call from TCRdb, TRBD2, cannot be confirmed without DNA. Germline-derived CDR1 and CDR2 are SGHAT and FQDESV (reference sequence). This CDR3 spans 19 amino acids. The CDR3 here is CASSQDQLGTSWLTDTQYF.

This chain links TRBV5-8 with TRBJ2-5; without DNA, the TCRdb call of TRBD1 cannot be checked. The CDR3 is 13 residues long. The germline V gene has CDR1 SGHTS and CDR2 YDEGEE. CDR3: CATTGREQETQYF.

The chain joins TRBV5-1 to TRBJ2-2; TCRdb's assignment of TRBD2 cannot be checked, as there is no DNA. Germline V gene data show CDR1 as SGHRS and CDR2 as YFSETQ. This CDR3 comprises 14 residues. CDR3 region: CASSFRDSTGELFF.

The rearrangement links TRBV12-3 or TRBV12-4 to TRBJ2-5; without DNA, the TCRdb call of TRBD1 cannot be checked. This CDR3 spans 16 amino acids. The CDR3 sequence: CASCLRLGGTRETQYF.

The gene calls are TRBV6-5 and TRBJ2-3; checking the TCRdb D call of TRBD1 is not possible without DNA. This CDR3 is 14 amino acids long. The germline gives CDR1 MNHEY, CDR2 SVGAGI. CDR3 residues: CASSYDRGLDTQYF.

This chain connects TRBV4-1 to TRBJ2-4; TCRdb selects TRBD2, and the lack of DNA leaves this call unchecked. The CDR3 consists of 15 residues. Germline lookup yields CDR1 MGHRA and CDR2 YSYEKL. The CDR3 is CASSQELAGEDIQYF.

This sequence joins TRBV29-1 and TRBJ2-5; there is no DNA to check the TCRdb D call of TRBD1. From germline, CDR1 is SQVTM and CDR2 ANQGSEA. This CDR3 is built from 13 residues. CDR3 in amino acids: CSVDRGLGETQYF.

The J gene is TRBJ2-1, the V gene TRBV30; TCRdb's assignment of TRBD2 cannot be checked, as there is no DNA. This CDR3 region has 16 residues. Germline V CDR1 and CDR2: GTSNPN, SVGIG (reference sequence). The CDR3 loop reads CAWTAAPSGYYNEQFF.

V and J are TRBV7-9 and TRBJ2-7; TCRdb lists TRBD1, though no DNA is available to test this call. The CDR3 runs to 13 residues. Germline CDR1 is SEHNR and CDR2 is FQNEAQ (reference sequence). The CDR3 here is CASSTPQGYEQYF.

The chain recombines TRBV7-3 with TRBJ2-2; TCRdb designates TRBD2, a call that cannot be tested without DNA. The length of the CDR3 is 14 residues. Germline V gene data show CDR1 as SGHTA and CDR2 as FQGTGA. CDR3 residues: CASSPGPYTGELFF. Full variable domain (remainder filled in from reference TRBV7-3 and TRBJ2-2): GAGVSQTPSNKVTEKGKYVELRCDPISGHTALYWYRQSLGQGPEFLIYFQGTGAADDSGLPNDRFFAVRPEGSVSTLKIQRTERGDSAVYLCASSPGPYTGELFFGEGSRLTVL.

The gene calls are TRBV29-1 and TRBJ2-1; checking the TCRdb D call of TRBD2 is not possible without DNA. The CDR3 contains 13 residues. Per germline, CDR1 SQVTM and CDR2 ANQGSEA. This chain's CDR3 is CSVDTSGSHEQFF.

The chain uses TRBV28 and TRBJ1-4; TCRdb selects TRBD1, and the lack of DNA leaves this call unchecked. This CDR3 contains 13 residues. Germline lookup yields CDR1 MDHEN and CDR2 SYDVKM. The CDR3 here is CASSLDRVEKLFF.

The chain couples TRBV3-1 to TRBJ2-7; TCRdb names TRBD2, which stays unverified in the absence of DNA. The CDR3 is 16 amino acids. Per germline, CDR1 LGHDT and CDR2 YNNKEL (reference sequence). Here the CDR3 reads CASSPLGLQLSYEQYF.

The chain uses TRBV20-1 and TRBJ1-1. Germline CDR1 is DFQATT and CDR2 is SNEGSKA (reference sequence). The CDR3 contains 16 residues. CDR3 region: CSAWAQGTYVNTEAFF.

The V and J genes are TRBV4-1 and TRBJ2-3; lacking DNA, the TRBD2 call made by TCRdb goes unchecked. The CDR3 contains 15 residues. In germline, CDR1 is MGHRA, CDR2 YSYEKL. CDR3: CASSLREGGTDTQYF.

The chain recombines TRBV5-1 with TRBJ2-1; there is no DNA to check the TCRdb D call of TRBD2. Looked up from germline, CDR1 is SGHRS and CDR2 is YFSETQ. The CDR3 sequence is 16 residues long. The chain's CDR3 is CASIIGGSGSYNEQFF. The full variable domain, completed using reference TRBV5-1 and TRBJ2-1, is KAGVTQTPRYLIKTRGQQVTLSCSPISGHRSVSWYQQTPGQGLQFLFEYFSETQRNKGNFPGRFSGRQFSNSRSEMNVSTLELGDSALYLCASIIGGSGSYNEQFFGPGTRLTVL.